Each of the 3 T cell receptor beta chains below was sequenced from the same sample in a study of blood T cell repertoires in COVID-19. Assay used: immunoSEQ multiplex PCR; TCRdb lists only in-frame clones, some missing. Here the sample spans approximately 400,000 clones, more than 80% being singletons. The source material was peripheral blood. Receptors originate from a man aged 35 to 55 with acute or convalescent COVID-19.

This chain links TRBV29-1 with TRBJ2-5; tentatively, D is TRBD2 (6 bases). Trimming stripped 7 bases from V and 4 bases from J, with 16 bases between. CDR1 is SQVTM, CDR2 ANQGSEA, per germline. This CDR3 is built from 13 residues. The CDR3 DNA reads TGCAGCGCGGTCGGGGGTCTCGGAGAGACCCAGTACTTC. Its protein is CSAVGGLGETQYF.

The chain combines TRBV27 with TRBJ1-5; D may be TRBD1 (5 bases). V gave up 5 bases and J gave up 6 bases, with 17 bases separating them. The germline V gene encodes CDR1 MNHEY and CDR2 SMNVEV (reference sequence). The CDR3 is made up of 15 amino acids. CDR3 in amino acids: CASSISGQGFQPQHF. As DNA, the CDR3 is TGTGCCAGCAGTATCTCCGGTCAGGGTTTTCAGCCCCAGCATTTT.

The genes are TRBV7-9 and TRBJ2-3; 10 bases agree with TRBD2. This CDR3 has 18 residues. Losses at the gene ends were 0 bases for V and 1 base for J; bases not matched to a gene: 7. The germline V gene has CDR1 SEHNR and CDR2 FQNEAQ (reference sequence). CDR3 sequence reads: CASSLAETGTSGTDTQYF. CDR3 DNA sequence: TGTGCCAGCAGCTTAGCCGAGACCGGGACTAGCGGCACAGATACGCAGTATTTT.